This T cell receptor (beta chain) was sequenced during a study of cytomegalovirus exposure and HLA in healthy donors. The study, taken as a whole, reports: TCR beta V segments were, for the most part, productive about 90% or about 30% of the time in an earlier analysis. Certain indistinguishable V segments, among them TRBV6-2 and TRBV6-3, were excluded. The study reported that TCR beta sequences accurately predicted HLA-A and HLA-B alleles in most subjects.

For this clone: Its matching antigen is unknown.

V lost 0 bases and J 7 bases, leaving 6 bases between the germline ends. Looked up from germline, CDR1 is LGHNA and CDR2 is YNFKEQ. The length of the CDR3 is 13 residues. The PCR had 60 Vbeta and 13 Jbeta primers. The data were produced by immunoSEQ multiplex PCR, yet TCRdb's version contains in-frame clones alone and is incomplete. The repertoire holds some 120,000 clones, 81% seen once, with 1.8% in the top ten. Material: PBMCs. This TCR came from a young man in good health and CMV-seronegative. V is TRBV4-2 and J is TRBJ2-2; D is unresolved. The CDR3 DNA reads TGTGCCAGCAGCCAAGAGAGGATCGGGGAGCTGTTTTTT. Amino acids: CASSQERIGELFF.